This entry features one T cell receptor beta chain sequence. Its antigen remains unknown. TCRdb fed the 5' RACE reads into MiXCR, producing one record per CDR3 protein. This table has hundreds of thousands of distinct CDR3 sequences, over 9% appearing once. With 1 base removed from V and 1 base from J, the gap between germline ends came to 8 bases. Germline assignment: CDR1 SEHNR and CDR2 FQNEAQ (reference sequence). This CDR3 region has 14 residues. The source of the sample is a study of identical twins. The study, taken as a whole, reports: Out-of-frame alpha sequences common to twins exhibited a surplus of low generation probability. In monozygotic twins, models underestimated the sharing of out-of-frame TCR alpha. Invariant MAIT and iNKT cells are populations that could partly confound zero-insertion analyses.

This sample also belongs to another study, concerning yellow fever vaccine responses in identical twins. That work adds: A vaccine T cell response that seemed partly convergent and partly personalized was reported in twins.

Sequences were obtained from PBMCs. This sequence was found in a woman between 18 and 29 years old in good health. This chain joins TRBV7-9 and TRBJ2-7; D ambiguous. The CDR3 nucleotides are TGTGCCAGCAGCTTAGATCAGGTTTCCTACGAGCAGTACTTC. It is translated as CASSLDQVSYEQYF.